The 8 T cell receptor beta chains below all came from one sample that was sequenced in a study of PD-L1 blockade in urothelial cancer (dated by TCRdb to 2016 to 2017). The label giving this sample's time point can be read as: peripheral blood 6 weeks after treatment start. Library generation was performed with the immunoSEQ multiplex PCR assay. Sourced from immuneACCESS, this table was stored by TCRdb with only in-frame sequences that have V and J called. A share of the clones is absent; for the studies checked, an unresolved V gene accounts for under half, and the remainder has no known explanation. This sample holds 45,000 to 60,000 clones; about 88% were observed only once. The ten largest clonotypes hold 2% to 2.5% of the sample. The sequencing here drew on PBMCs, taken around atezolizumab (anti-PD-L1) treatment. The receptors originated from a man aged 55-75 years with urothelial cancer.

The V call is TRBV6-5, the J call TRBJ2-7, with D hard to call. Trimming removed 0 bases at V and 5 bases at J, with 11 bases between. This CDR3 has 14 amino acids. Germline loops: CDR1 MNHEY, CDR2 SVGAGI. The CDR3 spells CASSYSGSQHEQYF. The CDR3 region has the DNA TGTGCCAGCAGTTACTCGGGCAGTCAGCACGAGCAGTACTTC.

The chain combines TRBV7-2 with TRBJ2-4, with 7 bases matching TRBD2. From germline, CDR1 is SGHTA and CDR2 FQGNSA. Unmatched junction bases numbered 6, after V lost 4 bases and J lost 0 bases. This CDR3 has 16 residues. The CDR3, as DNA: TGTGCCAGCAGCTGGGGAGCGGGGTTAGCCAAAAACATTCAGTACTTC. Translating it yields CASSWGAGLAKNIQYF.

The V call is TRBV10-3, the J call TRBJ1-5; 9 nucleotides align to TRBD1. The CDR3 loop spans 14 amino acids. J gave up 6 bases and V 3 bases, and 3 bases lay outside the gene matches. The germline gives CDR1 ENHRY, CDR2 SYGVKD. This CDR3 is CAISEQGAGQPQHF. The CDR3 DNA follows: TGTGCCATCAGTGAACAGGGGGCCGGTCAGCCCCAGCATTTT.

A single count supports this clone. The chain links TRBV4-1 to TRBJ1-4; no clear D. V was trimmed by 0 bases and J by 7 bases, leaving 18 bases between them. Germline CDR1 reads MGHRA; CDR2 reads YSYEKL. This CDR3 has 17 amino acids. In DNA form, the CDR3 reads TGCGCCAGCAGCCAAGAAATCCCCACAGTAGGTAGTGAAAAACTGTTTTTT. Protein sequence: CASSQEIPTVGSEKLFF.

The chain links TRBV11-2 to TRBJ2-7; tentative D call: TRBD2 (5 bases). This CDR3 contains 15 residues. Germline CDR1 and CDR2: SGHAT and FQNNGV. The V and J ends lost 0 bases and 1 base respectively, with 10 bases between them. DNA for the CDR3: TGTGCCAGCAGCTTAGACATGTCGGGGTCCTACGAGCAGTACTTC. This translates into CASSLDMSGSYEQYF. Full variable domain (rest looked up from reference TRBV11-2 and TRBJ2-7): EAGVAQSPRYKIIEKRQSVAFWCNPISGHATLYWYQQILGQGPKLLIQFQNNGVVDDSQLPKDRFSAERLKGVDSTLKIQPAKLEDSAVYLCASSLDMSGSYEQYFGPGTRLTVT.

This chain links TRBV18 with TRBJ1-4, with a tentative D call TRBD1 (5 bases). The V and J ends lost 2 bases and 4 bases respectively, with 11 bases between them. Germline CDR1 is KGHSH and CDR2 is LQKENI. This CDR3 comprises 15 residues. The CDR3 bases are TGTGCCAGCTCACCATTACAGGCGATTAATGAAAAACTGTTTTTT. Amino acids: CASSPLQAINEKLFF.

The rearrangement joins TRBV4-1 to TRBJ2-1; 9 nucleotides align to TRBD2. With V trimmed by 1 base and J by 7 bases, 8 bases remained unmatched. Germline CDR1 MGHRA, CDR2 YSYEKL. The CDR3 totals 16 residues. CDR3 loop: CASSQVGTSNLNEQFF. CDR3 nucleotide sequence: TGCGCCAGCAGCCAAGTTGGGACTAGCAATCTGAATGAGCAGTTCTTC.

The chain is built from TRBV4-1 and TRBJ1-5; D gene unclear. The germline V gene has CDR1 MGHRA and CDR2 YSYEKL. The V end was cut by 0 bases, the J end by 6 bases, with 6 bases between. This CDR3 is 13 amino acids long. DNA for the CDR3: TGCGCCAGCAGCCAAGAAGTGGCTCAGCCCCAGCATTTT. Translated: CASSQEVAQPQHF.